Sequencing of this TCR beta chain was carried out in a study of T-cell reconstitution after alpha-beta-depleted transplantation in children (dated by TCRdb to about 2016). Looking at the study overall: The study quantitatively tracked T-cell immune reconstitution after TCRalphabeta/CD19-depleted allogeneic hematopoietic cell transplantation in children using TCR repertoire profiling. Broader findings and caveats from the paper: The apparently early alphabetaT-cell count recovery about two months after transplant was reportedly dependent on only several hundred rapidly expanded clones derived from non-depleted graft cells. Hyperexpanded clone frequencies declined over subsequent months; after one year, T-cell counts and TCRbeta diversity were mostly attributed to newly produced T cells. The high TCRbeta diversity at day 60 in some patients was ascribed to recipient T cells and intrathymic progenitors that had survived conditioning.

Library method: PCR. The listed sequencing device is Illumina HiSeq 2500. Molecular barcoding was employed in the preparation of TCR libraries, with unique molecular identifiers being used to normalize TCRbeta repertoire quantification. Through fastp at Q25 and MiXCR, TCRdb rebuilt clones from the public reads, retaining in-frame beta chains. All rows with the same CDR3 protein become a single entry with the most common DNA and genes. This sample has hundreds of thousands of distinct CDR3 sequences in its table, and roughly 17% of those were observed once. Clones ranked in the top ten supply approximately 29% of the sample. The sample's treatment or condition label, decoded: allogeneic hematopoietic cell transplantation with graft depleted of TCRalphabeta T cells and CD19 B cells. The transplant recipients were children given TCRalphabeta/CD19-depleted allogeneic hematopoietic cell grafts. Only a few counts were recorded for this clonotype. What this receptor recognizes is not known. Nothing much larger sits one base from this clone, and base qualities are not available.

From cysteine to phenylalanine, the CDR3 is 14 amino acids long. This entry keeps only the CDR3 DNA: 42 bases, framed from base 1. Based on the germline V gene (reference sequence), the CDR1 and CDR2 sequences are LNHNV and YYDKDF. V loses 5 bases at its end and J loses 6 bases; junction bases beyond the gene matches: 5. The rearranged chain carries TRBV15 and TRBJ2-7, with 12 bases matching TRBD1. The TCR sequence derives from a boy in the first two years of life who had a stem cell transplant for Wiskott-Aldrich syndrome, so the T cells may come from the graft donor. This material consisted of PBMCs, mostly from graft donor cells, taken 360 days after TCRalphabeta/CD19-depleted stem cell transplant. The CDR3 has the sequence CATSARDRGREQYF. The nucleotide sequence is given as TGTGCCACCAGCGCCCGGGACAGGGGGCGCGAGCAGTACTTC. The CDR3 plus the reference TRBV15 and TRBJ2-7 genes for the other parts give the full variable domain: DAMVIQNPRYQVTQFGKPVTLSCSQTLNHNVMYWYQQKSSQAPKLLFHYYDKDFNNEADTPDNFQSRRPNTSFCFLDIRSPGLGDTAMYLCATSARDRGREQYFGPGTRLTVT.